The text below deals with one T cell receptor (beta chain). This clonotype was recorded at least ten times. The antigen it binds to is not known. One base away there is no much larger clone; base qualities are not given. The sample belongs to a study of blood T cells in healthy people across ages (dated by TCRdb to the mid-2010s). Some background on the complete study: Template switching captured roughly one uniquely barcoded TCR beta cDNA molecule per two T cells in model experiments. To track age-related changes in TCR beta repertoire diversity, the study relied on deep sequencing normalized with unique cDNA molecular identifiers. Donors were grouped into four age groups: young (average 16 years), middle-aged (roughly 38), aged (around 60) and long-lived (about 90). To avoid experimental bias, donors of different ages were randomly spread across the sequencing lanes. Using the same blood draw, the study looked at two additional independent replicas of 1 million unique cDNA reads for two donors, one aged 18 to 30 and the other aged 80 or older. General study outcomes and caveats: Total diversity estimates from one million sequenced T cells were considered lower bounds and underestimates. Donor CMV infection status was unknown, potentially confounding age-related changes in expanded clonotypes. As age increased, observed TCR beta diversity per million T cells dropped in a roughly linear way, and a significant reduction was already evident by age about 36. Observed TCR beta diversity correlated strongly with the percentage of naive T cells measured by flow cytometry. Since profiling was done on bulk unsorted PBMCs, naive and antigen-experienced compartments could not be conclusively compared. The long-lived group showed more naive CD4+ T cells, fewer expanded clones and increased TCR diversity than the aged group, suggesting age selection.

The cysteine opens and the phenylalanine closes a CDR3 of 13 amino acids. CDR3 DNA only is kept here, 39 bases in frame from base 1. V is shortened by 6 bases, J by 5 bases, and the region joining them spans 10 bases. The donors were 40 or so Caucasian individuals from Russia, aged roughly 6 to 100 years, who were systemically healthy. Each donor gave 8 to 10 milliliters of peripheral blood, drawn into EDTA-treated Vacutainer tubes. Ficoll-Paque density-gradient centrifugation was used to isolate PBMCs, with at least 6.5 million obtained per sample. Trizol reagent was used to extract total RNA from the PBMCs, yielding at least 5 micrograms per sample. For every donor, an aliquot of PBMCs went through flow cytometry to measure the percentages of naive CD45RAhigh/CD27high T cells. Library preparation used 5' RACE. Data came from an Illumina HiSeq 2500. A second PCR of about 6 to 11 cycles was performed with a sample-barcoded 5' primer and a J-beta primer mix. A template-switch 5' adaptor carrying 12 random nucleotides introduced a unique molecular identifier onto each TCR beta cDNA molecule. Each sample yielded at least 2.5 million CDR3-containing paired-end reads. All of the RNA was converted into first-strand cDNA using the Mint cDNA synthesis kit, with a TRBC-specific oligonucleotide serving as the primer. Following uracil-DNA glycosylase treatment, a first 18-cycle PCR with universal primers M1SS and BC2_uni_R was performed on all cDNA. The paper's data handling went like this. Normalization of each sample was performed by random selection of 1 million high-quality reads, each carrying a distinct molecular identifier. Reads sharing molecular identifiers were discarded rather than binned into consensus sequences. MiTCR, run with a Q25 quality threshold and the strictest error-elimination algorithm, handled CDR3 identification, clonotype clustering and error correction. A nonparametric unseen species model using Euler transformation provided a lower-bound estimate of total TCR beta diversity. The public sequencing data were trimmed at Q25 with fastp and processed into clonotypes with MiXCR by TCRdb, which kept only in-frame beta chains. Each entry merges the rows of one CDR3 protein and shows their most common DNA and genes. The V and J calls were not made by the authors but by TCRdb's processing. The sample table shows about 970,000 distinct CDR3 sequences, and about 51% are seen once. The ten largest clones add up to roughly a fifth of the sample.

Sequences were obtained from blood. This chain joins TRBV12-3 or TRBV12-4 to TRBJ1-4; perhaps TRBD1 is the D gene, with 6 bases matching. The clonotype was recovered from a woman aged 55-70 years in good health. The sequenced DNA: TGTGCCAGCAGCTACAGGGAAAATGAAAAACTGTTTTTT. Its product reads: CASSYRENEKLFF.